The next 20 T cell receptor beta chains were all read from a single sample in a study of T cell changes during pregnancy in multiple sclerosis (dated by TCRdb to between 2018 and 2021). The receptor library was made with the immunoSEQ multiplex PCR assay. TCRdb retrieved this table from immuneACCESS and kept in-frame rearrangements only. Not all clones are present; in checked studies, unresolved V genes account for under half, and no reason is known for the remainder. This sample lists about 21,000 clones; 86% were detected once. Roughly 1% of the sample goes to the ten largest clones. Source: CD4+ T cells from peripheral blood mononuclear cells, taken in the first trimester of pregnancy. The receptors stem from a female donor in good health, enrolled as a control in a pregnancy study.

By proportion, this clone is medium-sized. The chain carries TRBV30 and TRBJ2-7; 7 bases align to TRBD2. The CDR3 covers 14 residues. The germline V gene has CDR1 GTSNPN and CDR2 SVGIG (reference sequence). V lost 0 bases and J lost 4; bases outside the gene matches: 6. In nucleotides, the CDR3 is TGTGCCTGGAGTGTAGGCGGGAGTATGTACGAGCAGTACTTC. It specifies CAWSVGGSMYEQYF.

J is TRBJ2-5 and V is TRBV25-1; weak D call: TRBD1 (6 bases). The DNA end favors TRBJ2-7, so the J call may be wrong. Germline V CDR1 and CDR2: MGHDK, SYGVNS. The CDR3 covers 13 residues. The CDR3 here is CASSTTGHYEQYF. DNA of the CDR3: TGTGCCAGCAGTACCACAGGGCATTACGAGCAGTACTTC.

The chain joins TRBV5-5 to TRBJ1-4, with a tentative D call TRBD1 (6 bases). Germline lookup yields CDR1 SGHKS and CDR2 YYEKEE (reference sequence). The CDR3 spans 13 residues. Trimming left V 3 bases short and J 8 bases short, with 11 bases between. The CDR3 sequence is CASSSTGQEKLFF. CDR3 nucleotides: TGTGCCAGCAGCTCCACAGGGCAGGAAAAACTGTTTTTT.

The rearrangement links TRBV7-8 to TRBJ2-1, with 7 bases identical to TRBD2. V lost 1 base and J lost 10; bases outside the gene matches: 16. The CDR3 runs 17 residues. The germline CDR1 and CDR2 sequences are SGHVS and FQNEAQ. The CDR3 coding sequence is TGTGCCAGCAGCTTAGATGTCGGCGGGAGATCGGCTAGCGAGCAGTTCTTC. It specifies CASSLDVGGRSASEQFF.

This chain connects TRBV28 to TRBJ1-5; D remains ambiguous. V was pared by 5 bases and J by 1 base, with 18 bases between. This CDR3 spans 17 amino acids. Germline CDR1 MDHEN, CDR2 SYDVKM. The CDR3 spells CASSQDYSGLSNQPQHF. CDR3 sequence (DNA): TGTGCCAGCAGTCAGGACTACTCCGGGCTGAGCAATCAGCCCCAGCATTTT.

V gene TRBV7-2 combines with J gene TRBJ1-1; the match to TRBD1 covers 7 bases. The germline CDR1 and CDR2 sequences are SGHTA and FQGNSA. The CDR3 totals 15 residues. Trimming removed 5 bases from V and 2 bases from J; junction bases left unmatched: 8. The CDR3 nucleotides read TGTGCCAGCAGCCAAAGCGGACAGGTTAACACTGAAGCTTTCTTT. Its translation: CASSQSGQVNTEAFF.

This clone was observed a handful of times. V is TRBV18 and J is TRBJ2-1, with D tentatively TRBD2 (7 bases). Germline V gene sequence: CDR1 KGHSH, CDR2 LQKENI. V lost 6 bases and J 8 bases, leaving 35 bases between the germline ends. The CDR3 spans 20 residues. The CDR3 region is CASSPGLGGSGNPGGDEQFF. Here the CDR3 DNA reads TGTGCCAGCTCGCCAGGGCTAGGGGGGAGCGGGAACCCCGGTGGCGATGAGCAGTTCTTC.

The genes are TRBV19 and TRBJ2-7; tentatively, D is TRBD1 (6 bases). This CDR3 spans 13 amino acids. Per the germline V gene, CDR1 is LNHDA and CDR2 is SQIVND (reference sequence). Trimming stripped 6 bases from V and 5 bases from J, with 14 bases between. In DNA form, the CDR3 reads TGTGCCAGTAGGGGCAGGGGTCATGACGAGCAGTACTTC. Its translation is CASRGRGHDEQYF.

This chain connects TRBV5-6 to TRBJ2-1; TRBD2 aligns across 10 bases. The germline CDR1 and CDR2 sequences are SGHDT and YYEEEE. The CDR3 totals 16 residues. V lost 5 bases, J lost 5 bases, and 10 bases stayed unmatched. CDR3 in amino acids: CASRLRGTSANNEQFF. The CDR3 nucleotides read TGTGCCAGCAGGCTTCGGGGGACTAGCGCAAACAATGAGCAGTTCTTC.

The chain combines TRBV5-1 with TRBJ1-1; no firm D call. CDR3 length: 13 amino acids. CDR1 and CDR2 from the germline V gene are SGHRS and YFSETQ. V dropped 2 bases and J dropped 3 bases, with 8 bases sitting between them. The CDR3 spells CASSFLPDTEAFF. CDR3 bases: TGCGCCAGCAGCTTCCTCCCAGACACTGAAGCTTTCTTT.

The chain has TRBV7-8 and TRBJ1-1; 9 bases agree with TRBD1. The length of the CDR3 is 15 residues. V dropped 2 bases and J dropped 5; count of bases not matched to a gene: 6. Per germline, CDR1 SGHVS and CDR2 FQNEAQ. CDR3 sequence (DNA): TGTGCCAGCAGCTTAACGACAGGGGGAAAAACTGAAGCTTTCTTT. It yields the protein CASSLTTGGKTEAFF.

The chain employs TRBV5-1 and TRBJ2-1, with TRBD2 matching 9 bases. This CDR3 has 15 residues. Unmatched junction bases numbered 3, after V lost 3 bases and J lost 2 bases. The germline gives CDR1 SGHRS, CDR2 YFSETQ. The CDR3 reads CASSSIAGAYNEQFF. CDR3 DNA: TGCGCCAGCAGCTCCATAGCGGGAGCCTACAATGAGCAGTTCTTC.

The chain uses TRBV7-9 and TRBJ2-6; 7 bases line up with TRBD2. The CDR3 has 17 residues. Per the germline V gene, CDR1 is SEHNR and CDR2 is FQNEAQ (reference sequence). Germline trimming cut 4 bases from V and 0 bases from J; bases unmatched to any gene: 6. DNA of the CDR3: TGTGCCAGCAGCTCGCCGGGACTAAACTCTGGGGCCAACGTCCTGACTTTC. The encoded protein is CASSSPGLNSGANVLTF.

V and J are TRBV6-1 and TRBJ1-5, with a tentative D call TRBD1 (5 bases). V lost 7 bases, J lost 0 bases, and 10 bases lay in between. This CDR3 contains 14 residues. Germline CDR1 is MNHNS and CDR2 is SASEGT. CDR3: CASTGHLSNQPQHF. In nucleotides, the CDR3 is TGTGCCAGCACCGGACACCTTAGCAATCAGCCCCAGCATTTT.

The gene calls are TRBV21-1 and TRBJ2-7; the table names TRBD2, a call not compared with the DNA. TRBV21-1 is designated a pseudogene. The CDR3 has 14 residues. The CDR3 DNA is TGTGCCAGGGTGGGTAGCGGGAGGTTCTACGAGCAGTACTTC. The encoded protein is CARVGSGRFYEQYF.

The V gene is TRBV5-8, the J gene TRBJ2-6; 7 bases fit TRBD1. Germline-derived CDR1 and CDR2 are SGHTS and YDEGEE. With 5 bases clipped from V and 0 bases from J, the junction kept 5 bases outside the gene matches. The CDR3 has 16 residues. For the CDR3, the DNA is TGTGCCAGCAGTTCGACAGGGTTCTCTGGGGCCAACGTCCTGACTTTC. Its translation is CASSSTGFSGANVLTF.

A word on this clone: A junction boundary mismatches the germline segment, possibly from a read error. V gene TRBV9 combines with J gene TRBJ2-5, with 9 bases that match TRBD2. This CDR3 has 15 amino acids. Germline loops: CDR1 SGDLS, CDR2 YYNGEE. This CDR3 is CATSLGTSLRETQYF. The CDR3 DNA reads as TGTGCCACCAGCTTAGGGACTAGCCTGAGGGAGACCCAGTACTTC.

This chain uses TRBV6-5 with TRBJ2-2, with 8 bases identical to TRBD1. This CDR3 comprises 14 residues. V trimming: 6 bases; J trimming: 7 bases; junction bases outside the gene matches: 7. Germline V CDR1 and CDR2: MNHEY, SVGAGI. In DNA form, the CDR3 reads TGTGCCAGCAGACAGGGGGTTGGGGGCGGGGAGCTGTTTTTT. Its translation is CASRQGVGGGELFF.

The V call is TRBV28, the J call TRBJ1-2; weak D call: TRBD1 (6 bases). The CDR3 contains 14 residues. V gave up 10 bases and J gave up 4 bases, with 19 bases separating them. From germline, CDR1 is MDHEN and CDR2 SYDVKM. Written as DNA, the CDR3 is TGTGCCACCTCATCCGCAGGGGTGGGCTATGGCTACACCTTC. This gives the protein CATSSAGVGYGYTF.

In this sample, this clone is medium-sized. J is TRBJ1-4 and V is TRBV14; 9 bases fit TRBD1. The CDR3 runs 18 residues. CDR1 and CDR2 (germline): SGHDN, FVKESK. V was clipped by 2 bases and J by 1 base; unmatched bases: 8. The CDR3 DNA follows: TGTGCCAGCAGCCAAAGGACAGGGGAGGGAGGAACTAATGAAAAACTGTTTTTT. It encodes CASSQRTGEGGTNEKLFF.